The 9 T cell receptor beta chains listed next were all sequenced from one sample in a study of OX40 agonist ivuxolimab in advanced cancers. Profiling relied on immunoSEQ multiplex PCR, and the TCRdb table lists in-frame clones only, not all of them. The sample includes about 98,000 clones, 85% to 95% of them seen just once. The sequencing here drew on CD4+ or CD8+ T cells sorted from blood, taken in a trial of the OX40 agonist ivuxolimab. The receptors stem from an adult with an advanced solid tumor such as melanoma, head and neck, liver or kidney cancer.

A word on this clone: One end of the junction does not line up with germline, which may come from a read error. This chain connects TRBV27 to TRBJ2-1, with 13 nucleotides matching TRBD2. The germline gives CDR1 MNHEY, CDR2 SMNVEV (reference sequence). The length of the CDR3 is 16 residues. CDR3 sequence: CASSLWTSGGYNEQFF. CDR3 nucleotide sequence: TGTGCCAGCAGCTTATGGACTAGCGGGGGATACAATGAGCAGTTCTTC.

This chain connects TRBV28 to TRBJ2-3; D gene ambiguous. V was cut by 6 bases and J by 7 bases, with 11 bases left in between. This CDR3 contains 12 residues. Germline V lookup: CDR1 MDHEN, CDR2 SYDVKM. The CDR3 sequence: CASSTALHTQYF. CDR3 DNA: TGTGCCAGCAGCACGGCCCTCCATACGCAGTATTTT. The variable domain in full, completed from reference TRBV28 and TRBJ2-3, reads DVKVTQSSRYLVKRTGEKVFLECVQDMDHENMFWYRQDPGLGLRLIYFSYDVKMKEKGDIPEGYSVSREKKERFSLILESASTNQTSMYLCASSTALHTQYFGPGTRLTVL.

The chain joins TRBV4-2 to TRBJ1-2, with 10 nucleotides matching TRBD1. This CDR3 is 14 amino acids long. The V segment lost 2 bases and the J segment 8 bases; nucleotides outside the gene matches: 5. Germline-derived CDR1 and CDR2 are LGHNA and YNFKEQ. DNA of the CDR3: TGTGCCAGCAGCCAATTGGGGGACAGGGGAGGCTACACCTTC. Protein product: CASSQLGDRGGYTF.

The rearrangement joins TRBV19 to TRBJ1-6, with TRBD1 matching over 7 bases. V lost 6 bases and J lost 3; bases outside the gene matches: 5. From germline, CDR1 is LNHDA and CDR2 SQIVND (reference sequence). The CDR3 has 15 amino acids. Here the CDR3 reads CASRLDRDYNSPLHF. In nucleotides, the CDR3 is TGTGCCAGTAGGCTAGACAGGGACTATAATTCACCCCTCCACTTT.

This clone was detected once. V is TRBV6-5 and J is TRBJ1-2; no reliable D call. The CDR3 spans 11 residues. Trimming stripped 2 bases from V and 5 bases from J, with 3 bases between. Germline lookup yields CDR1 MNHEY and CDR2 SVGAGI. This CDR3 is CASSYGYGYTF. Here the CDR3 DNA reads TGTGCCAGCAGTTACGGATATGGCTACACCTTC.

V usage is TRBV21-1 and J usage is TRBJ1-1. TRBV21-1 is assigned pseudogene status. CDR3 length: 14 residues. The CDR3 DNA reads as TGTGCCAGCAGCAAATGGATTGAGGGCGCTGAAGCTTTCTTT. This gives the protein CASSKWIEGAEAFF.

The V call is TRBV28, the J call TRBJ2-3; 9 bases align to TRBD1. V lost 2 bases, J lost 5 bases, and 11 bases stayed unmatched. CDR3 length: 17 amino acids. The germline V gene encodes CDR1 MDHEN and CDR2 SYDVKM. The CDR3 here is CASSLLLGDRDRDTQYF. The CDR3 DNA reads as TGTGCCAGCAGTTTACTCCTCGGGGACAGGGATCGAGATACGCAGTATTTT.

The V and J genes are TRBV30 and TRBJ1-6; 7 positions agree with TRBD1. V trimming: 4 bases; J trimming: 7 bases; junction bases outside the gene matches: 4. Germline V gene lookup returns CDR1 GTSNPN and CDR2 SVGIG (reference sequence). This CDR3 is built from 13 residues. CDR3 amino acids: CAWTRGPNSPLHF. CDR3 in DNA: TGTGCCTGGACAAGGGGGCCAAATTCACCCCTCCACTTT. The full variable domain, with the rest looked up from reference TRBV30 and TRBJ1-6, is SQTIHQWPATLVQPVGSPLSLECTVEGTSNPNLYWYRQAAGRGLQLLFYSVGIGQISSEVPQNLSASRPQDRQFILSSKKLLLSDSGFYLCAWTRGPNSPLHFGNGTRLTVT.

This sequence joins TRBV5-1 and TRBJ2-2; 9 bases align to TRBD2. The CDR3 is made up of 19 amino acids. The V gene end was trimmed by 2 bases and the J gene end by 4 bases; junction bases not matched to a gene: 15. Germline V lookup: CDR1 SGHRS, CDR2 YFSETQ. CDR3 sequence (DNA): TGCGCCAGCAGCTTCCCGGTTCGAGGCGGGGGGGCCTTCACCGGGGAGCTGTTTTTT. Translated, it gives CASSFPVRGGGAFTGELFF.